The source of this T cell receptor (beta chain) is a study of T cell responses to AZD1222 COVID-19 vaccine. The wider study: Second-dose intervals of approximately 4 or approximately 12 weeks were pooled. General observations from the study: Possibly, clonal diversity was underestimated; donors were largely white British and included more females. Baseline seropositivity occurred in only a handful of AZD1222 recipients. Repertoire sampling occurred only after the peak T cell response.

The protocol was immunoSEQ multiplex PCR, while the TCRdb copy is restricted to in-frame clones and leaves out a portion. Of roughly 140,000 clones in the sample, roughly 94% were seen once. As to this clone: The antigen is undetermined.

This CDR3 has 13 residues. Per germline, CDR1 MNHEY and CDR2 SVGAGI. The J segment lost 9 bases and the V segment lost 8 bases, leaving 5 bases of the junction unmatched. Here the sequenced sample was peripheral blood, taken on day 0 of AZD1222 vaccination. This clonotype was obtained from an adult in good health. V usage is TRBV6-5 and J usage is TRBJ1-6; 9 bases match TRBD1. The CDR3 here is CASGQGFSSPLHF. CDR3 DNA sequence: TGTGCCAGCGGACAGGGGTTTAGTTCACCCCTCCACTTT.